Sequencing of this T cell receptor beta chain was carried out in a study of T-cell reconstitution after alpha-beta-depleted transplantation in children. Trimming removed 0 bases from V and 6 bases from J, with 8 bases in between. Per germline, CDR1 LGHNA and CDR2 YNFKEQ. The CDR3 covers 13 residues. Library preparation (for TCRbeta) was performed with unique molecular identifiers. MiXCR, run by TCRdb on the PCR reads, gives a single entry per CDR3 protein. The sample lists under 450,000 distinct CDR3 sequences, about an eighth seen once, with roughly 4.3% in the top ten. V usage is TRBV4-2 and J usage is TRBJ1-1; D not resolved. The sequencing here drew on PBMCs, taken from the stem cell graft. This clonotype was obtained from a human donor who donated a stem cell graft to a child with Fanconi anemia. CDR3: CASSQDGGAEAFF. The CDR3 region has the DNA TGTGCCAGCAGCCAAGACGGCGGGGCTGAAGCTTTCTTT.